This record covers a single TCR beta chain. Its antigen is still unknown. Collected material from alopecia areata patients comprised lesional scalp punch biopsies and peripheral blood. The data belong to a study of CD8+ T cells in alopecia areata. Overall study results and limits: Sharing of TCR sequences between patients (possibly for HLA-related reasons) was less clear than in mice.

Extraction and reverse transcription of RNA yielded cDNA as the sequencing template. Sequencing was performed with immunoSEQ multiplex PCR; in TCRdb, only in-frame clones are kept and a portion is missing. The repertoire holds around 140,000 clones, more than 45% seen once, with about 6.3% in the top ten. There are 14 residues in the CDR3. Trimming stripped 5 bases from V and 5 bases from J, with 16 bases between. Germline CDR1 SGHDT, CDR2 YYEEEE. This receptor was obtained from a human donor with alopecia areata. Sequenced material: CD4+ T cells sorted from blood. V and J are TRBV5-6 and TRBJ1-2; weak D call: TRBD1 (5 bases). CDR3 amino acids: CASRTRGGSYGYTF. CDR3 in DNA: TGTGCCAGCAGGACCCGGGGCGGGTCGTATGGCTACACCTTC.